This T cell receptor beta chain is drawn from a study of T cell responses to AZD1222 COVID-19 vaccine. The assay was immunoSEQ multiplex PCR, and TCRdb's table has in-frame clones only and misses some. This table holds approximately 150,000 clones, 91% found once. CDR1 and CDR2 (germline): LGHDT, YNNKEL (reference sequence). This CDR3 is built from 14 residues. V lost 5 bases to trimming and J lost 0 bases, with 9 bases between them. Concerning this clone: Within the sample, other DNA sequences also encode this same CDR3.

The receptor's source is an adult who received the AZD1222 COVID-19 vaccine. The chain couples TRBV3-1 (or the pseudogene TRBV3-2) to TRBJ2-3; D unresolved. This specimen consisted of peripheral blood, obtained 28 days after the second AZD1222 dose. This CDR3 is CASSFSGSTDTQYF. The CDR3 nucleotides are TGTGCCAGCAGCTTTTCCGGTAGCACAGATACGCAGTATTTT.